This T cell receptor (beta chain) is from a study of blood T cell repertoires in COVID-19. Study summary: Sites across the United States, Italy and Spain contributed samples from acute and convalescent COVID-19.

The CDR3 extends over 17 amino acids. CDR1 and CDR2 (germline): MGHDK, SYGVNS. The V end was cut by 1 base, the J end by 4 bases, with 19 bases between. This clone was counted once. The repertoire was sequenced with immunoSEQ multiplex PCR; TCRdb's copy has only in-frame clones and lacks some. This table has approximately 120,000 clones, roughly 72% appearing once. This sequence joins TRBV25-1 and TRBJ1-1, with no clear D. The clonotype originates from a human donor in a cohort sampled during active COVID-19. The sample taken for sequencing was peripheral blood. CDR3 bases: TGTGCCAGCAGTGAATCTGGGCTGGGTTGGGTGAGCACTGAAGCTTTCTTT. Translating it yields CASSESGLGWVSTEAFF.